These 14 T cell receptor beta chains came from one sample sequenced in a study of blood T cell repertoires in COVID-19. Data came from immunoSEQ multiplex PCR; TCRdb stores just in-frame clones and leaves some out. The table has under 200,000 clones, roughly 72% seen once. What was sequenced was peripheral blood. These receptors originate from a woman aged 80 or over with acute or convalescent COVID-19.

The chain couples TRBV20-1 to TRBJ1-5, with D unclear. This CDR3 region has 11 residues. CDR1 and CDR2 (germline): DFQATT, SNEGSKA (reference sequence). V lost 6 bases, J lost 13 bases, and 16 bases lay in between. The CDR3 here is CSATSGPAQHF. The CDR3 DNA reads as TGCAGTGCAACCAGCGGCCCGGCACAGCATTTT.

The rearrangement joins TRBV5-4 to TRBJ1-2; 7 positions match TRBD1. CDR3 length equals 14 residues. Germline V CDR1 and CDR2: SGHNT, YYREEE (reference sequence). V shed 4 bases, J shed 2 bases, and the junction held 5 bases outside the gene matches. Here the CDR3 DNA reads TGTGCCAGCAGCATGGACAGGCTCAACTATGGCTACACCTTC. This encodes CASSMDRLNYGYTF.

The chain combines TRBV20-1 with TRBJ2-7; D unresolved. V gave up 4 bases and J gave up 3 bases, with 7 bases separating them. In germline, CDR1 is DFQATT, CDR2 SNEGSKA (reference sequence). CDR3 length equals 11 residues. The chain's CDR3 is CSANGVYEQYF. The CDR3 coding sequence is TGCAGTGCTAACGGAGTCTACGAGCAGTACTTC.

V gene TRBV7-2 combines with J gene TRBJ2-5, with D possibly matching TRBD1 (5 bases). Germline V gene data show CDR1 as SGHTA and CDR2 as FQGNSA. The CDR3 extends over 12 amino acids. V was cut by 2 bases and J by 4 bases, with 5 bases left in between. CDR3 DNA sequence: TGTGCCAGCAGCTTACAGGGAGAGACCCAGTACTTC. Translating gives CASSLQGETQYF.

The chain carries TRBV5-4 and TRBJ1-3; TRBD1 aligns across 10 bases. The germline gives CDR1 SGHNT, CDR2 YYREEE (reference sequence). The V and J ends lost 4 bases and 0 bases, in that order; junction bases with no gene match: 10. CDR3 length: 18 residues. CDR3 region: CASSQKTGTGDSGNTIYF. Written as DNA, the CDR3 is TGTGCCAGCAGCCAAAAAACCGGGACAGGGGACTCTGGAAACACCATATATTTT.

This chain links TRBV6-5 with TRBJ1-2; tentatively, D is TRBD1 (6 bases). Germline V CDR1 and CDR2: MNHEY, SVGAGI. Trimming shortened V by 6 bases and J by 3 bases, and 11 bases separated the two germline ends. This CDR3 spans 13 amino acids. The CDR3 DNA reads TGTGCCAGCAGCTTAAGACAGGACTATGGCTACACCTTC. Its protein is CASSLRQDYGYTF.

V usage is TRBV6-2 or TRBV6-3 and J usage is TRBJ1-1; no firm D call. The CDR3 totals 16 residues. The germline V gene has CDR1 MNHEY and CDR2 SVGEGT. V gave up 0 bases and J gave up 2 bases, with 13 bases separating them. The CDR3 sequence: CASSYSLWGGNTEAFF. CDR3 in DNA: TGTGCCAGCAGTTACTCGTTGTGGGGAGGCAACACTGAAGCTTTCTTT.

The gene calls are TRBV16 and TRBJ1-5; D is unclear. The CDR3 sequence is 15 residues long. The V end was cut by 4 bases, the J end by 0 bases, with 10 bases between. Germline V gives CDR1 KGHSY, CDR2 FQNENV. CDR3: CASSLGLVSNQPQHF. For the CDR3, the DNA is TGTGCCAGCAGCCTCGGACTAGTTAGCAATCAGCCCCAGCATTTT. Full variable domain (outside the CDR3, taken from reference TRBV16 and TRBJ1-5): GEEVAQTPKHLVRGEGQKAKLYCAPIKGHSYVFWYQQVLKNEFKFLISFQNENVFDETGMPKERFSAKCLPNSPCSLEIQATKLEDSAVYFCASSLGLVSNQPQHFGDGTRLSIL.

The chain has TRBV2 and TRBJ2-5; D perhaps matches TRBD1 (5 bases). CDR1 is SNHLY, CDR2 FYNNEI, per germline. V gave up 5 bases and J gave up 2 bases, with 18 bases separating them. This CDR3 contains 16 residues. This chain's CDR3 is CASSSLVAGIQETQYF. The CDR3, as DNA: TGTGCCAGCAGTTCCCTGGTGGCAGGGATACAAGAGACCCAGTACTTC.

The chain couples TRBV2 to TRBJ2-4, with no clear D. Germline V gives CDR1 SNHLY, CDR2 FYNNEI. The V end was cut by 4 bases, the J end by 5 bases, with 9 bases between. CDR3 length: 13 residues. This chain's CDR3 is CASSGAGQNIQYF. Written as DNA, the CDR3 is TGTGCCAGCAGTGGGGCAGGCCAAAACATTCAGTACTTC.

The CDR3 sequence is CASSYGQGGNSNQPQHF. The DNA for the CDR3 is TGTGCCAGCAGCTATGGACAGGGCGGTAATAGCAATCAGCCCCAGCATTTT. The chain couples TRBV7-9 to TRBJ1-5; 8 bases line up with TRBD1. In germline, CDR1 is SEHNR, CDR2 FQNEAQ (reference sequence). Losses at the gene ends were 4 bases for V and 0 bases for J; bases not matched to a gene: 8. The CDR3 runs 17 residues.

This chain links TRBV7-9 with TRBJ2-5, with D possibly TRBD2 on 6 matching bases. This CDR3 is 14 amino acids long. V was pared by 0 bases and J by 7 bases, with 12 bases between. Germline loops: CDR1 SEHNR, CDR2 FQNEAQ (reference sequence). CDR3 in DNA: TGTGCCAGCAGCTTAGCGTTAGGAGGGACGACCCAGTACTTC. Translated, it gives CASSLALGGTTQYF.

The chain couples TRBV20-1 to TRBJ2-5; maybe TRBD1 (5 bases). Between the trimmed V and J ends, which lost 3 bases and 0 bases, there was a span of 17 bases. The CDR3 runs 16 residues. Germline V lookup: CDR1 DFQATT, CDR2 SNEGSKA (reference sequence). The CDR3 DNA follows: TGCAGTGCTAGTTGGCTCCAACCAGGGTACCAAGAGACCCAGTACTTC. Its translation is CSASWLQPGYQETQYF.

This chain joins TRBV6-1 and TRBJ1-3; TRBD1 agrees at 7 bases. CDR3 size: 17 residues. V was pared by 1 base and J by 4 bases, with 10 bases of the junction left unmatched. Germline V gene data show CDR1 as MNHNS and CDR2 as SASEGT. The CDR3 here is CASSEVFLQGNGNTIYF. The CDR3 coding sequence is TGTGCCAGCAGTGAAGTTTTCTTACAGGGGAACGGAAACACCATATATTTT.